Each of the 28 T cell receptor beta chains below was sequenced from the same sample in a study of shared clonotypes between healthy human individuals. The table came from immunoSEQ multiplex PCR; TCRdb's copy has only in-frame clones and leaves some out. The sample consists of 1.5 million to 1.9 million clones, 95% to 99% of them appearing once. Sequences were obtained from naive CD4+ T cells sorted from blood. The subset is: CD45RA+ positively selected. These receptor sequences come from a man aged 25-45 years in good health.

The chain couples TRBV7-2 to TRBJ2-3; D may be TRBD1 or TRBD2 (6 bases each). Trimming stripped 1 base from V and 7 bases from J, with 12 bases between. The CDR3 has 14 amino acids. CDR1 is SGHTA, CDR2 FQGNSA, per germline. CDR3 nucleotide sequence: TGTGCCAGCAGCTTAGTGGGGGGCGGCAATACGCAGTATTTT. It yields the protein CASSLVGGGNTQYF.

The rearrangement links TRBV5-5 to TRBJ1-2; D is possibly TRBD1 (5 bases). Germline V gene sequence: CDR1 SGHKS, CDR2 YYEKEE (reference sequence). CDR3 length: 14 residues. The V end lost 1 base, the J end lost 5 bases, and 12 bases lay between the germline ends. CDR3 sequence: CASSLLGTGYGYTF. DNA of the CDR3: TGTGCCAGCAGCTTGTTAGGGACGGGGTATGGCTACACCTTC.

This sequence joins TRBV2 and TRBJ2-5; the D is unclear. The CDR3 covers 11 residues. The V gene's germline CDR1 is SNHLY and CDR2 FYNNEI. Trimming stripped 4 bases from V and 3 bases from J, with 3 bases between. The CDR3 is CASSGEETQYF. The CDR3 DNA reads TGTGCCAGCAGTGGGGAAGAGACCCAGTACTTC.

CDR3 in DNA: TGCGCCAGCAGCTTGTTGGCTAGCGGGACCAACACAGATACGCAGTATTTT. The encoded protein is CASSLLASGTNTDTQYF. This chain connects TRBV5-1 to TRBJ2-3; 9 bases agree with TRBD2. CDR1 and CDR2 (germline): SGHRS, YFSETQ. The length of the CDR3 is 17 residues. After removal of 1 base from V and 2 bases from J, the junction contained 8 bases not matched to a gene.

Comment on this clone: The sample contains more than one DNA sequence encoding this CDR3. This chain connects TRBV7-2 to TRBJ2-3; D possibly corresponds to TRBD2 (5 bases). Germline V gene lookup returns CDR1 SGHTA and CDR2 FQGNSA. The CDR3 is 15 residues long. Deletions cut 1 base from V and 0 bases from J, with 8 bases between. The CDR3 is CASSLVGGSTDTQYF. DNA for the CDR3: TGTGCCAGCAGCTTAGTAGGCGGGAGCACAGATACGCAGTATTTT.

The chain employs TRBV7-2 and TRBJ1-5; the D is unclear. The germline V and J ends were trimmed by 5 bases and 1 base, with 12 bases remaining between them. The V gene's germline CDR1 is SGHTA and CDR2 FQGNSA. The CDR3 loop spans 15 amino acids. Written as DNA, the CDR3 is TGTGCCAGCAGCCCTAGCGGACGGAGCAATCAGCCCCAGCATTTT. Its protein is CASSPSGRSNQPQHF.

The chain couples TRBV2 to TRBJ2-7; D could derive from TRBD1 or TRBD2 (5 bases each). This CDR3 has 14 residues. The V gene lost 2 bases and the J gene lost 3 bases, with 11 bases spanning the gap. The germline gives CDR1 SNHLY, CDR2 FYNNEI. The CDR3 region is CASSEHGTGYEQYF. In DNA, the CDR3 is TGTGCCAGCAGTGAACACGGGACGGGCTACGAGCAGTACTTC.

The chain is built from TRBV6-1 and TRBJ2-2, with 8 bases that match TRBD2. Germline V gene sequence: CDR1 MNHNS, CDR2 SASEGT. This CDR3 is 17 amino acids long. V lost 1 base to trimming and J lost 4 bases; unmatched junction nucleotides: 8. The CDR3 nucleotides read TGTGCCAGCAGTGAAGGGACGGGAGGGCCTTTCACCGGGGAGCTGTTTTTT. Translation gives CASSEGTGGPFTGELFF.

The V call is TRBV5-4, the J call TRBJ2-3, with 7 bases that match TRBD2. Trimming cost V 9 bases and J 3 bases; bases outside gene matches: 7. Per the germline V gene, CDR1 is SGHNT and CDR2 is YYREEE (reference sequence). The CDR3 runs to 13 residues. Here the CDR3 DNA reads TGTGCCACCCGGGAGGAGAAAACAGATACGCAGTATTTT. Amino acids: CATREEKTDTQYF.

This chain uses TRBV29-1 with TRBJ2-2; a weak D match, TRBD2 (5 bases). CDR3 length equals 13 residues. From germline, CDR1 is SQVTM and CDR2 ANQGSEA. Trimming cost V 7 bases and J 6 bases, with 15 bases left between them. The CDR3 DNA follows: TGCAGCGGCCGGACTGGGTCCCCCGGGGAGCTGTTTTTT. Translation: CSGRTGSPGELFF.

The chain joins TRBV6-5 to TRBJ2-7; 7 bases agree with TRBD1. J lost 3 bases, V lost 0 bases, and 8 bases had no gene match. This CDR3 spans 16 amino acids. CDR1 is MNHEY and CDR2 is SVGAGI in the germline V gene. Here the CDR3 DNA reads TGTGCCAGCAGTTACTCGAGTCGGGACAGATACTACGAGCAGTACTTC. Encoded protein: CASSYSSRDRYYEQYF.

CDR3 DNA sequence: TGTGCCAGCAGTTTCGAGGGGGGATGGCAGCCCCAGCATTTT. The encoded protein is CASSFEGGWQPQHF. This sequence joins TRBV6-6 and TRBJ1-5; possibly TRBD1 for D (6 bases). CDR3 size: 14 residues. Germline-derived CDR1 and CDR2 are MNHNY and SVGAGI (reference sequence). Trimming left V 4 bases short and J 7 bases short, with 14 bases between.

The genes are TRBV18 and TRBJ2-2, with 7 bases lining up with TRBD1. The CDR3 has 16 residues. The J segment lost 2 bases and the V segment lost 3 bases, leaving 6 bases of the junction unmatched. CDR1 is KGHSH, CDR2 LQKENI, per germline. CDR3 in DNA: TGTGCCAGCTCACCTACTGGGACAGACAACACCGGGGAGCTGTTTTTT. The encoded protein is CASSPTGTDNTGELFF. Complete variable domain (other parts from reference TRBV18 and TRBJ2-2): NAGVMQNPRHLVRRRGQEARLRCSPMKGHSHVYWYRQLPEEGLKFMVYLQKENIIDESGMPKERFSAEFPKEGPSILRIQQVVRGDSAAYFCASSPTGTDNTGELFFGEGSRLTVL.

The chain links TRBV2 to TRBJ2-5; D unresolved. Trimming shortened V by 8 bases and J by 5 bases, and 18 bases separated the two germline ends. CDR1 SNHLY and CDR2 FYNNEI come from the germline V gene. This CDR3 contains 14 residues. Here the CDR3 reads CASRNGQLWETQYF. CDR3 DNA sequence: TGTGCCAGCCGTAACGGCCAGTTATGGGAGACCCAGTACTTC.

This chain uses TRBV10-3 with TRBJ1-5, with TRBD1 matching over 7 bases. The CDR3 sequence is 14 residues long. Germline loops: CDR1 ENHRY, CDR2 SYGVKD. The V segment lost 10 bases and the J segment 6 bases; nucleotides outside the gene matches: 12. In DNA, the CDR3 is TGTGCCACATGCACAGGGGACCCGGGTCAGCCCCAGCATTTT. It codes for CATCTGDPGQPQHF.

V usage is TRBV29-1 and J usage is TRBJ2-5, with a tentative D call TRBD2 (5 bases). The CDR3 consists of 13 residues. V was trimmed by 5 bases and J by 1 base, leaving 11 bases between them. Germline V lookup: CDR1 SQVTM, CDR2 ANQGSEA. CDR3 sequence reads: CSVIPSGQETQYF. The CDR3 DNA follows: TGCAGCGTTATCCCAAGCGGCCAAGAGACCCAGTACTTC.

The genes are TRBV10-1 and TRBJ2-2, with no clear D. CDR3 length: 13 amino acids. Per germline, CDR1 WNHNN and CDR2 SYGVQD (reference sequence). V lost 0 bases and J 6 bases, leaving 5 bases between the germline ends. This chain's CDR3 is CASSESSPGELFF. The CDR3 coding sequence is TGCGCCAGCAGTGAGTCGAGTCCCGGGGAGCTGTTTTTT.

This rearrangement joins TRBV5-6 to TRBJ1-5; D gene unclear. CDR1 and CDR2 from the germline V gene are SGHDT and YYEEEE. The CDR3 has 15 amino acids. V was cut by 6 bases and J by 7 bases, with 20 bases left in between. The CDR3 reads CASTAWGGGSQPQHF. CDR3 DNA: TGTGCCAGCACCGCCTGGGGAGGTGGGTCCCAGCCCCAGCATTTT.

This chain uses TRBV28 with TRBJ2-1, with D tentatively TRBD1 (6 bases). The V end lost 6 bases, the J end lost 7 bases, and 22 bases lay between the germline ends. In germline, CDR1 is MDHEN, CDR2 SYDVKM. The CDR3 runs 16 residues. CDR3 sequence: CASSPQGRQASNEQFF. CDR3 in DNA: TGTGCCAGCAGCCCCCAGGGGCGTCAAGCTTCTAATGAGCAGTTCTTC.

This chain links TRBV4-3 with TRBJ2-2; D not certain. Germline V lookup: CDR1 LGHNA, CDR2 YSLEER. This CDR3 is 13 amino acids long. V was trimmed by 4 bases and J by 1 base, leaving 4 bases between them. DNA of the CDR3: TGCGCCAGCAGCCGAAAGAACACCGGGGAGCTGTTTTTT. It specifies CASSRKNTGELFF.

With respect to this clone: Other DNA sequences of this sample code for an identical CDR3. The chain combines TRBV2 with TRBJ1-5; TRBD1 might be the D (6 bases). V gave up 3 bases and J gave up 3 bases, with 9 bases separating them. In germline, CDR1 is SNHLY, CDR2 FYNNEI. This CDR3 has 14 amino acids. The CDR3 coding sequence is TGTGCCAGCAGTGACAGGGGAAACAATCAGCCCCAGCATTTT. It encodes CASSDRGNNQPQHF.

Worth noting for this clone: Other DNA sequences in this specimen translate into the identical CDR3. The chain uses TRBV29-1 and TRBJ2-3; D gene unclear. The CDR3 is 13 amino acids. CDR1 SQVTM and CDR2 ANQGSEA come from the germline V gene. Between the trimmed V and J ends, which lost 4 bases and 2 bases, there was a span of 10 bases. The CDR3 sequence: CSVGGRTTDTQYF. DNA for the CDR3: TGCAGCGTTGGAGGACGGACCACAGATACGCAGTATTTT.

The gene calls are TRBV4-3 and TRBJ2-7; 7 nucleotides agree with TRBD1. Germline trimming cut 0 bases from V and 3 bases from J; bases unmatched to any gene: 5. CDR1 LGHNA and CDR2 YSLEER come from the germline V gene. This CDR3 spans 15 amino acids. CDR3 bases: TGCGCCAGCAGCCAAGACAACAGGGGATACTACGAGCAGTACTTC. Protein: CASSQDNRGYYEQYF.

The chain has TRBV6-1 and TRBJ1-3; no clear D gene. This CDR3 contains 13 residues. Looked up from germline, CDR1 is MNHNS and CDR2 is SASEGT. V lost 2 bases and J 7 bases, leaving 9 bases between the germline ends. The CDR3 sequence: CASSERQENTIYF. CDR3 nucleotides: TGTGCCAGCAGTGAAAGGCAGGAGAACACCATATATTTT.

The chain employs TRBV29-1 and TRBJ1-4, with D maybe TRBD1 (6 bases). The CDR3 length is 14 residues. The V gene's germline CDR1 is SQVTM and CDR2 ANQGSEA. Trimming left V 7 bases short and J 7 bases short, with 19 bases between. This CDR3 is CSASYPGAGEKLFF. The CDR3 coding sequence is TGCAGCGCCTCATACCCGGGGGCGGGTGAAAAACTGTTTTTT.

This clone was detected once. The J gene is TRBJ2-7, the V gene TRBV14, with TRBD2 matching 12 bases. With 0 bases clipped from V and 5 bases from J, the junction kept 5 bases outside the gene matches. CDR3 length: 16 residues. The germline gives CDR1 SGHDN, CDR2 FVKESK. This CDR3 is CASSQERLAGVNEQYF. DNA for the CDR3: TGTGCCAGCAGCCAAGAGAGACTAGCGGGAGTCAACGAGCAGTACTTC.

The rearrangement links TRBV29-1 to TRBJ1-1, with TRBD1 as a possible D gene (6 bases). Trimming removed 5 bases from V and 5 bases from J, with 24 bases in between. Germline V CDR1 and CDR2: SQVTM, ANQGSEA. This CDR3 spans 16 amino acids. Here the CDR3 reads CSVYGREQGVGTEAFF. For the CDR3, the DNA is TGCAGCGTTTACGGCAGAGAACAGGGAGTGGGTACTGAAGCTTTCTTT.

This chain joins TRBV29-1 and TRBJ2-2; no clear D gene. V gave up 4 bases and J gave up 1 base, with 7 bases separating them. CDR1 and CDR2 (germline): SQVTM, ANQGSEA. CDR3 length: 13 amino acids. CDR3 coding DNA: TGCAGCGTTGGGGAAGAGAACACCGGGGAGCTGTTTTTT. It specifies CSVGEENTGELFF.